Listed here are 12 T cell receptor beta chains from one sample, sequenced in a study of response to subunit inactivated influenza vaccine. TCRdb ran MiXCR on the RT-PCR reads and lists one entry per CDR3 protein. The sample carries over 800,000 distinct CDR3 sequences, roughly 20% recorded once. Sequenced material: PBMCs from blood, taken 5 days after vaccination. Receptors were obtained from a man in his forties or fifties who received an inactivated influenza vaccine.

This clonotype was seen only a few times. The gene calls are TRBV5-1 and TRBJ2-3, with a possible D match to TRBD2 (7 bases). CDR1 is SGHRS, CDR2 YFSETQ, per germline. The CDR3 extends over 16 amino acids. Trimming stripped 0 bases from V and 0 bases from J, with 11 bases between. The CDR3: CASSLGRGASTDTQYF. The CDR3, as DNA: TGCGCCAGCAGCTTGGGACGGGGGGCGAGCACAGATACGCAGTATTTT.

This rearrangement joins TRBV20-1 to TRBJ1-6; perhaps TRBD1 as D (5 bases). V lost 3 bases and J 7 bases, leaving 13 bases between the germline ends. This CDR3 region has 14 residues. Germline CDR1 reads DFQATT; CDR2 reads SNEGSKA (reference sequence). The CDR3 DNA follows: TGCAGTGCTAGTGGGGGACGAAGAAATTCACCCCTCCACTTT. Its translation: CSASGGRRNSPLHF.

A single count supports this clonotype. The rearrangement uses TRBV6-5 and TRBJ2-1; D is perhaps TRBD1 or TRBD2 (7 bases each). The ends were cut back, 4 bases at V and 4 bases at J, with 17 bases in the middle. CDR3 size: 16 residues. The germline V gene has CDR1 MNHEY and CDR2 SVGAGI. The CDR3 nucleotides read TGTGCCAGCAGTTTGACAGGGAGGGGATGGTACAATGAGCAGTTCTTC. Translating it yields CASSLTGRGWYNEQFF.

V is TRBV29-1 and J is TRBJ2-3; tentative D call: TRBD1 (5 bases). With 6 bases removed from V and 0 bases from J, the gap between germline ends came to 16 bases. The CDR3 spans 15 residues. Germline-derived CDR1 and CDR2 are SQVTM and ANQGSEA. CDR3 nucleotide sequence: TGCAGCGTAACAAAAGGGGCAGCTAGCACAGATACGCAGTATTTT. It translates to CSVTKGAASTDTQYF.

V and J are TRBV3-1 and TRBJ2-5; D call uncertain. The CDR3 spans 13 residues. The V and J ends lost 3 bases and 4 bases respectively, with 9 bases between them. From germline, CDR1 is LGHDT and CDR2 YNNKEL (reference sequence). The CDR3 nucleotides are TGTGCCAGCAGCCACAACTCGGGAGAGACCCAGTACTTC. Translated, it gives CASSHNSGETQYF.

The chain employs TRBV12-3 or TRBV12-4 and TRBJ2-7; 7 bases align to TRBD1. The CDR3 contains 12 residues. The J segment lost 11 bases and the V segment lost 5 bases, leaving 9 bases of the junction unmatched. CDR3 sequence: CASSARGTKEYF. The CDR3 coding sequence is TGTGCCAGCAGTGCCAGGGGGACCAAGGAGTACTTC.

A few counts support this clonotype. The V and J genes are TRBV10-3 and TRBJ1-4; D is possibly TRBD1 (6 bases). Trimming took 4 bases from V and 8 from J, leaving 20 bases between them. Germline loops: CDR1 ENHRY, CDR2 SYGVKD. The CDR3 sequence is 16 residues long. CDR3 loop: CAISATPAGVAEKLFF. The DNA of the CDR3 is TGTGCCATCAGTGCCACCCCTGCAGGGGTGGCGGAAAAACTGTTTTTT.

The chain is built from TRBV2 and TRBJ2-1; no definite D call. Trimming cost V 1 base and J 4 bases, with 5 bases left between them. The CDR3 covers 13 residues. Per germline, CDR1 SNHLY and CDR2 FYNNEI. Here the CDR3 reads CASSEGVYNEQFF. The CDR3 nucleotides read TGTGCCAGCAGTGAAGGAGTTTACAATGAGCAGTTCTTC. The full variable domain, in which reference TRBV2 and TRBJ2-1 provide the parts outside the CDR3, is EPEVTQTPSHQVTQMGQEVILRCVPISNHLYFYWYRQILGQKVEFLVSFYNNEISEKSEIFDDQFSVERPDGSNFTLKIRSTKLEDSAMYFCASSEGVYNEQFFGPGTRLTVL.

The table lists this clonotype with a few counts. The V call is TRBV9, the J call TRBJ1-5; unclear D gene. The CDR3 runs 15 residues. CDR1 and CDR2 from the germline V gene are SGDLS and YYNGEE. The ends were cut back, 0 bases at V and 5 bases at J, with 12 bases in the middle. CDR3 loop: CASSVGAETHQPQHF. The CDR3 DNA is TGTGCCAGCAGCGTAGGGGCCGAGACGCATCAGCCCCAGCATTTT.

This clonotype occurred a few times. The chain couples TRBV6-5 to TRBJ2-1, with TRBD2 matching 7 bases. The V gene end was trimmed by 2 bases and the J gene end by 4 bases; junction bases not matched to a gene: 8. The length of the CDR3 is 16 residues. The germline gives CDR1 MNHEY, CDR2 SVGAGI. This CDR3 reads CASSYKAGERYNEQFF. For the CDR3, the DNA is TGTGCCAGCAGTTACAAGGCGGGGGAGAGGTACAATGAGCAGTTCTTC.

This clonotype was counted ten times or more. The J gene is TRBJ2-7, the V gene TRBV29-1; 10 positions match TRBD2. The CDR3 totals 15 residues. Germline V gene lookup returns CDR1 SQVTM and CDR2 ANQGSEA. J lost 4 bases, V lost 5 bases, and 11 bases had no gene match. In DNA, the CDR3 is TGCAGCGTTCTTAGGCTAGCGGGAGAACATTACGAGCAGTACTTC. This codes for CSVLRLAGEHYEQYF.

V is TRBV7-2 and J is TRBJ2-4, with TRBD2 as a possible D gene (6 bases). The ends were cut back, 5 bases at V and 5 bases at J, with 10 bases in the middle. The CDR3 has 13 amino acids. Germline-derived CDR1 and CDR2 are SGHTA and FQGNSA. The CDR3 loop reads CASSPGRENIQYF. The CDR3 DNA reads TGTGCCAGCAGCCCCGGGAGAGAAAACATTCAGTACTTC.